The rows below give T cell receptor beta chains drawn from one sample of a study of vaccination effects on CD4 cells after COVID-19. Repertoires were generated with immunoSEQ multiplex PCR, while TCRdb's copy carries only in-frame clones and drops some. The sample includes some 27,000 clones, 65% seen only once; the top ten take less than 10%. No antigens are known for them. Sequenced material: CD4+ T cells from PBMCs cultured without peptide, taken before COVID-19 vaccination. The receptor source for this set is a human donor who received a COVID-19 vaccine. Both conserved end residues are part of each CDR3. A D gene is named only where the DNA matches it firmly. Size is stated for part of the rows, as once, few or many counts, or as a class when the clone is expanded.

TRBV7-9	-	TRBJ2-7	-	CASSSKYGYEQYF	TGTGCCAGCAGCTCTAAATACGGCTACGAGCAGTACTTC
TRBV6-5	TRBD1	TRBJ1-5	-	CASATGQSNQPQHF	TGTGCCAGCGCTACGGGACAGAGCAATCAGCCCCAGCATTTT
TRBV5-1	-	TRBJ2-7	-	CASRPTTASTYEQYF	TGCGCCAGCAGGCCAACAACCGCTTCAACCTACGAGCAGTACTTC
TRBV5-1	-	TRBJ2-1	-	CASSLERLHFF	TGCGCCAGCAGCTTGGAAAGGCTCCACTTCTTC
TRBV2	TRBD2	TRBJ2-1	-	CASSPSLAANEQFF	TGTGCCAGCAGCCCGTCCCTAGCGGCAAATGAGCAGTTCTTC
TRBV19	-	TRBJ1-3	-	CASRPGETGNTIYF	TGTGCCAGTAGGCCAGGGGAAACGGGAAACACCATATATTTT
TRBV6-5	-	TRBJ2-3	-	CASTEGWSTDTQYF	TGTGCCAGCACCGAGGGTTGGAGCACAGATACGCAGTATTTT
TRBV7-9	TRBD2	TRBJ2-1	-	CASSSYTTGTSGKNNEQFF	TGTGCCAGCAGCTCATATACAACCGGGACTAGCGGGAAAAACAATGAGCAGTTCTTC
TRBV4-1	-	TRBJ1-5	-	CASSQVPGTNQPQHF	TGCGCCAGCAGCCAAGTGCCGGGGACCAATCAGCCCCAGCATTTT
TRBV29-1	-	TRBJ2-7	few	CSVEDPASVYEQYF	TGCAGCGTTGAAGATCCCGCATCCGTCTACGAGCAGTACTTC
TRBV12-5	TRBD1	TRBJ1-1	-	CASGLKVGQGQVAGTEAFF	TGTGCTAGTGGTTTGAAAGTGGGACAGGGTCAGGTCGCAGGCACTGAAGCTTTCTTT
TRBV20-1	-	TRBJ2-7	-	CSASSGNRFSYEQYF	TGCAGTGCTAGTTCGGGGAACAGGTTCTCCTACGAGCAGTACTTC
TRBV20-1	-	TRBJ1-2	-	CSAGGGLGYTF	TGCAGTGCCGGGGGAGGTCTTGGCTACACCTTC
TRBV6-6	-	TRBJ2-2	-	CASRTRVNTGELFF	TGTGCCAGCAGGACAAGGGTGAACACCGGGGAGCTGTTTTTT
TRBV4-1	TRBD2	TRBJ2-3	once	CASSQEASFGLAGLRDTQYF	TGCGCCAGCAGCCAAGAGGCTAGTTTCGGACTAGCGGGCTTAAGAGATACGCAGTATTTT
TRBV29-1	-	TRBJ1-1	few	CSVSGASATNTEAFF	TGCAGCGTCTCAGGGGCCTCCGCCACGAACACTGAAGCTTTCTTT
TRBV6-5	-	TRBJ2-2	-	CASSMPAGATGELFF	TGTGCCAGCTCCATGCCAGCGGGTGCTACCGGGGAGCTGTTTTTT
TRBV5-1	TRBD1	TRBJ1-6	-	CASSLAVSGQGASPLHF	TGCGCCAGCAGCCTCGCAGTCTCGGGACAGGGGGCTTCACCCCTCCACTTT
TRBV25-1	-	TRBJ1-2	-	CASSETGSNGYTF	TGTGCCAGCAGTGAGACGGGCAGCAATGGCTACACCTTC
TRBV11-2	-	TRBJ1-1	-	CASNQPNTEAFF	TGTGCCAGCAATCAGCCGAACACTGAAGCTTTCTTT
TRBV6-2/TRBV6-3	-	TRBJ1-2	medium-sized	CASSNAGWRTNYGYTF	TGTGCCAGCAGCAACGCGGGGTGGAGGACTAACTATGGCTACACCTTC
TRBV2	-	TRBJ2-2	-	CASSPQGYTGELFF	TGTGCCAGCAGCCCTCAGGGTTACACCGGGGAGCTGTTTTTT
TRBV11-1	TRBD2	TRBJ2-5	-	CASSATGGVETQYF	TGTGCCAGCAGCGCAACGGGAGGAGTGGAGACCCAGTACTTC
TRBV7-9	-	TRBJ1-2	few	CASSLGIAGAYGYTF	TGTGCCAGCAGCTTAGGGATTGCAGGGGCCTATGGCTACACCTTC
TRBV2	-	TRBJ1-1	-	CASSPRRGAPGVTEAFF	TGTGCCAGCAGCCCCCGGAGGGGGGCCCCTGGGGTTACTGAAGCTTTCTTT
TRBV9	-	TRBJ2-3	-	CASSVVGGSSTDTQYF	TGTGCCAGCAGCGTAGTAGGGGGATCAAGCACAGATACGCAGTATTTT
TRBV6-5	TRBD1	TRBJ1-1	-	CASSYSRTGLGTEAFF	TGTGCCAGCAGTTACTCGAGGACAGGGTTGGGAACTGAAGCTTTCTTT
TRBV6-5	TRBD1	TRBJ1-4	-	CAGRQGYDEKLFF	TGTGCCGGCCGACAGGGCTACGATGAAAAACTGTTTTTT
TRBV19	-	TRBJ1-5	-	CASSIDSYQPQHF	TGTGCCAGTAGTATAGACAGTTATCAGCCCCAGCATTTT
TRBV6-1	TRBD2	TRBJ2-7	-	CASSEAGGGEQYF	TGTGCCAGCAGTGAAGCTGGGGGGGGAGAGCAGTACTTC
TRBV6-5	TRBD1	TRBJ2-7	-	CASGTDSSYEQYF	TGTGCCAGCGGGACAGACAGTTCCTACGAGCAGTACTTC
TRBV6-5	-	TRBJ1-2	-	CASSPNSYGYTF	TGTGCCAGCAGCCCCAATTCCTATGGCTACACCTTC
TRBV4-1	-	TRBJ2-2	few	CASSQELAIPGELFF	TGCGCCAGCAGCCAAGAGCTAGCGATCCCCGGGGAGCTGTTTTTT
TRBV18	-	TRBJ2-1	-	CASSPGPREQFF	TGTGCCAGCTCACCAGGACCTCGTGAGCAGTTCTTC
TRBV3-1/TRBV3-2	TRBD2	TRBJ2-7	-	CASSHRTSGTKGTYEQYF	TGTGCCAGCAGCCACAGGACTAGCGGGACCAAAGGAACCTACGAGCAGTACTTC
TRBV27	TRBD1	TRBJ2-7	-	CASSLRDRNYEQYF	TGTGCCAGCAGCCTACGGGACAGAAACTACGAGCAGTACTTC
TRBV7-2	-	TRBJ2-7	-	CASSHRDWGDEQYF	TGTGCCAGCAGCCACCGGGACTGGGGGGACGAGCAGTACTTC
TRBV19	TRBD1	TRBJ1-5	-	CASSQGQGGQPQHF	TGTGCCAGTAGCCAGGGACAGGGGGGTCAGCCCCAGCATTTT
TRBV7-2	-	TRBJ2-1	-	CASSSTGTNYNEQFF	TGTGCCAGCAGCTCGACCGGGACAAACTACAATGAGCAGTTCTTC
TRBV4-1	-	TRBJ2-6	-	CASSQDEIAPGRLSGANVLTF	TGCGCCAGCAGCCAAGATGAAATAGCGCCGGGACGGTTATCTGGGGCCAACGTCCTGACTTTC
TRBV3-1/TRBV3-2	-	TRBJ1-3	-	CASSPTGSGNTIYF	TGTGCCAGCAGCCCCACAGGGTCTGGAAACACCATATATTTT
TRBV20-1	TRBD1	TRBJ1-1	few	CSASPRQGAGGGTEAFF	TGCAGTGCTAGTCCAAGACAGGGGGCAGGGGGGGGCACTGAAGCTTTCTTT
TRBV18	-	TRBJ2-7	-	CASSPAASYEQYF	TGTGCCAGCTCACCTGCAGCCTCCTACGAGCAGTACTTC
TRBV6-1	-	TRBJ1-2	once	CASSEMDRAAAVYGYTF	TGTGCCAGCAGTGAAATGGACCGGGCTGCTGCAGTCTATGGCTACACCTTC
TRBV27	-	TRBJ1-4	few	CASSSGGTEKLFF	TGTGCCAGCAGTTCGGGAGGGACCGAAAAACTGTTTTTT
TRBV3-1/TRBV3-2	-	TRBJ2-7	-	CASSQDWAGFYEQYF	TGTGCCAGCAGCCAAGATTGGGCGGGATTCTACGAGCAGTACTTC
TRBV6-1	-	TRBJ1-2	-	CASSEALGDLFGYTF	TGTGCCAGCAGTGAAGCGTTGGGGGATCTCTTCGGCTACACCTTC